A selection of T cell receptor beta chains follows, all from one sample in a study of long-term antiretroviral therapy in people with HIV. Sequenced by immunoSEQ multiplex PCR; TCRdb stores in-frame clones only, minus some. This sample has 25,000 to 30,000 clones, with 85% to 90% found just once. The sequenced sample was unsorted PBMCs, obtained 1.8 years after starting antiretroviral therapy. These TCRs come from a woman between 18 and 30 years old with HIV. Both conserved end residues are part of each CDR3. Fields, in order: V gene, D gene, J gene, clone size, CDR3 protein, CDR3 DNA. The D gene is left open where the match is weak. The size field is filled for only some rows; it gives once, few, many or a size class.

>TRBV19|.|TRBJ1-5|.
CASSIVPGDQPQHF
TGTGCCAGTAGTATAGTTCCCGGGGATCAGCCCCAGCATTTT
>TRBV5-1|.|TRBJ2-1|.
CASSSPAAGGHNEQFF
TGCGCCAGCAGCTCCCCGGCAGCGGGCGGGCACAATGAGCAGTTCTTC
>TRBV6-6|.|TRBJ1-4|.
CASSYQGGREKLFF
TGTGCCAGCAGTTATCAGGGAGGCCGTGAAAAACTGTTTTTT
>TRBV7-3|TRBD2|TRBJ2-5|.
CASSPGGARETQYF
TGTGCCAGCAGCCCCGGGGGGGCACGAGAGACCCAGTACTTC
>TRBV15|.|TRBJ2-4|.
CATSRDEQSKNIQYF
TGTGCCACCAGCAGAGATGAGCAGTCCAAAAACATTCAGTACTTC
>TRBV2|TRBD2|TRBJ2-5|.
CAGTGLDGETQYF
TGTGCCGGGACGGGACTAGACGGAGAGACCCAGTACTTC
>TRBV5-5|.|TRBJ1-5|.
CASSLSERARSNQPQHF
TGTGCCAGCAGCTTGTCAGAGCGCGCCCGTAGCAATCAGCCCCAGCATTTT
>TRBV15|.|TRBJ2-6|.
CATSRDLRGSSGANVLTF
TGTGCCACCAGCAGAGATTTACGTGGTAGCTCTGGGGCCAACGTCCTGACTTTC
>TRBV5-5|TRBD1|TRBJ1-5|.
CASSLVDQGANRNQPQHF
TGTGCCAGCAGCTTGGTGGATCAGGGGGCCAATCGCAATCAGCCCCAGCATTTT
>TRBV5-1|.|TRBJ1-3|.
CASSLRARTVFSGNTIYF
TGCGCCAGCAGCTTAAGGGCCCGGACGGTCTTCTCTGGAAACACCATATATTTT
>TRBV4-3|TRBD1|TRBJ1-1|.
CASSQELRDRGTEAFF
TGCGCCAGCAGCCAAGAATTGAGGGACAGGGGAACTGAAGCTTTCTTT
>TRBV21-1|.|TRBJ2-1|.
CASSKVGIIEDNEQFF
TGTGCCAGCAGCAAAGTAGGAATTATCGAAGACAATGAGCAGTTCTTC
>TRBV7-6|.|TRBJ1-1|.
CASSPFRNTEAFF
TGCGCCAGCAGCCCCTTTCGGAACACTGAAGCTTTCTTT
>TRBV5-8|.|TRBJ1-1|.
CASSLLRTADQAFF
TGTGCCAGCAGCTTGTTGCGGACTGCCGATCAAGCTTTCTTT
>TRBV20-1|TRBD2|TRBJ2-1|.
CSAKSREEFF
TGCAGTGCTAAGTCACGGGAGGAGTTCTTC
>TRBV6-5|TRBD1|TRBJ2-5|.
CASSFWGTGKETQYF
TGTGCCAGCAGTTTTTGGGGGACAGGGAAAGAGACCCAGTACTTC
>TRBV7-8|.|TRBJ2-7|.
CASSPSSYEQYF
TGTGCCAGCAGCCCTAGCTCCTACGAGCAGTACTTC
>TRBV9|.|TRBJ1-1|.
CASSVDRRGGAFF
TGTGCCAGCAGCGTAGATCGCCGGGGTGGGGCTTTCTTT
>TRBV9|.|TRBJ2-6|once
CASSVWQGISGANVLTF
TGTGCCAGCAGCGTATGGCAGGGCATATCTGGGGCCAACGTCCTGACTTTC
>TRBV6-4|TRBD2|TRBJ2-2|.
CASSRTSGNTGELFF
TGTGCCAGCAGTAGGACTAGCGGTAACACCGGGGAGCTGTTTTTT
>TRBV7-3|.|TRBJ1-1|.
CASSLAPGRYTEAFF
TGTGCCAGCAGCTTAGCTCCGGGACGGTACACTGAAGCTTTCTTT
>TRBV9|TRBD1|TRBJ2-7|.
CASSVGTGTEQYF
TGTGCCAGCAGCGTCGGGACAGGGACCGAGCAGTACTTC
>TRBV19|.|TRBJ1-4|.
CASSMQGRTNEKLFF
TGTGCCAGTAGTATGCAGGGCAGGACTAATGAAAAACTGTTTTTT
>TRBV7-3|.|TRBJ2-2|.
CASSIVAGGLNTGELFF
TGTGCCAGCAGCATAGTAGCAGGAGGGCTGAACACCGGGGAGCTGTTTTTT